Here is one T cell receptor beta chain with its context. In the authors' workflow: Estimation of nucleated cell counts was performed using reference gene primer amplification. Here immunoSEQ multiplex PCR was the method, and the copy in TCRdb shows in-frame clones only, minus some. The V and J calls and clone size are taken from that table; D and trimming were inferred from the DNA. The repertoire holds about 260,000 clones, with about 89% as singletons. V was pared by 3 bases and J by 6 bases, with 13 bases of the junction left unmatched. CDR1 is DFQATT and CDR2 is SNEGSKA in the germline V gene (reference sequence). This CDR3 is built from 15 residues. The data originate from a study of blood T cell repertoires in COVID-19. Across the study: The analysed material was cDNA or gDNA that came from T cells, B-cell-depleted T cells, or PBMCs.

The sequenced sample was peripheral blood. The TCR comes from a man in his forties or fifties who had recovered from COVID-19. This sequence joins TRBV20-1 and TRBJ2-5; TRBD2 aligns across 7 bases. CDR3 region: CSASHSEGGPQTQYF. The CDR3 DNA follows: TGCAGTGCTAGTCACTCGGAGGGAGGGCCGCAGACCCAGTACTTC.